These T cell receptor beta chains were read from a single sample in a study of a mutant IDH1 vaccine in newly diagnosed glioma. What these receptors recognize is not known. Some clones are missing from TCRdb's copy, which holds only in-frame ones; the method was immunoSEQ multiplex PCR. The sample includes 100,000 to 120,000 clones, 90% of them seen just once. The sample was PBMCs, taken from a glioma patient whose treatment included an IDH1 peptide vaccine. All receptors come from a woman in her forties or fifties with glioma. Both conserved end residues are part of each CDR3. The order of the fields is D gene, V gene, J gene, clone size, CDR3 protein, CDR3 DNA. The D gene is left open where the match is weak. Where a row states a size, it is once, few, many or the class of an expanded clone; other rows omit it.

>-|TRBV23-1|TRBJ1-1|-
CASSQYKDNTEAFF
TGCGCCAGCAGTCAATACAAGGATAACACTGAAGCTTTCTTT
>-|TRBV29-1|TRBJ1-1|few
CSTFGQNTEAFF
TGCAGCACCTTTGGACAGAACACTGAAGCTTTCTTT
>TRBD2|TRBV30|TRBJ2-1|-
CAWTSGTSGYNEQFF
TGTGCCTGGACCTCCGGGACTAGCGGATACAATGAGCAGTTCTTC
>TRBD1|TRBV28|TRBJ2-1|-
CASSSRQGIIYNEQFF
TGTGCCAGCAGTTCCCGACAGGGGATAATCTACAATGAGCAGTTCTTC
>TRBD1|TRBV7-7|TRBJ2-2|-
CASSPGTVNTGELFF
TGTGCTAGCAGCCCCGGGACAGTAAACACCGGGGAGCTGTTTTTT
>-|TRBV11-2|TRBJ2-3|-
CASSPPATYTDTQYF
TGTGCCAGCAGCCCGCCGGCGACCTACACAGATACGCAGTATTTT
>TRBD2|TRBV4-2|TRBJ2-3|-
CASSPSAGVADTQYF
TGTGCCAGCAGCCCCTCGGCGGGAGTAGCAGATACGCAGTATTTT
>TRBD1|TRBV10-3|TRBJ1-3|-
CAISESGTVSGNTIYF
TGTGCCATCAGTGAGTCCGGGACAGTCTCTGGAAACACCATATATTTT
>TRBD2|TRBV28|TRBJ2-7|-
CASSLLGSGDSYEQYF
TGTGCCAGCAGTTTATTAGGTAGCGGGGACTCCTACGAGCAGTACTTC
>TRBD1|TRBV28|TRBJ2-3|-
CASSSPGQGRDTQYF
TGTGCCAGCAGTTCGCCGGGACAGGGCAGAGATACGCAGTATTTT
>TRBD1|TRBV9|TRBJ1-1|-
CASSPADRPTEAFF
TGTGCCAGCAGCCCGGCGGACAGGCCCACTGAAGCTTTCTTT
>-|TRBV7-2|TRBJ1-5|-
CASSLRGNQPQHF
TGTGCCAGCAGCTTGAGGGGCAATCAGCCCCAGCATTTT
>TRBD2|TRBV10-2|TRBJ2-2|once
CASSVTSGSGNTGELFF
TGCGCCAGCAGTGTGACTAGCGGGAGCGGGAACACCGGGGAGCTGTTTTTT
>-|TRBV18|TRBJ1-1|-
CASSRPGITGNTEAFF
TGTGCCAGCTCCCGACCCGGAATAACGGGGAACACTGAAGCTTTCTTT
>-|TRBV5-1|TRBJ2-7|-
CASSFDGIYEQYF
TGCGCCAGCAGCTTCGACGGGATCTACGAGCAGTACTTC
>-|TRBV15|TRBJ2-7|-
CATSRTGSSYEQYF
TGTGCCACCAGCCGAACAGGGAGCTCCTACGAGCAGTACTTC
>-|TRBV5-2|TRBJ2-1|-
CASSPGLAGGIYNEQFF
TGCGCCAGCAGCCCCGGACTAGCGGGAGGGATCTACAATGAGCAGTTCTTC